This TCR beta chain was retrieved from a study of OX40 agonist ivuxolimab in advanced cancers. Study background: Therapy given before enrollment (anti-PD-1, anti-PD-L1 or anti-CTLA-4) was allowed, and around 40% had some. In three patients, partial responses were observed, one with hepatocellular carcinoma and two with cutaneous melanoma.

Clones were read by immunoSEQ multiplex PCR, and TCRdb kept only the in-frame ones, dropping some. The repertoire holds fewer than 90,000 clones, over 90% seen once, with roughly 6.7% in the top ten. This CDR3 has 13 residues. Germline CDR1 reads WSHSY; CDR2 reads SAAADI. Trimming removed 1 base from V and 4 bases from J, with 5 bases in between. Turning to this clone: Its matching antigen is unknown.

General study findings and limits: Average numbers of expanded clones were greater in CD8+ T cells than in CD4+.

The V gene is TRBV10-2, the J gene TRBJ1-5; D uncertain. The specimen comprised CD4+ or CD8+ T cells sorted from blood, sampled in a trial of the OX40 agonist ivuxolimab. This clonotype was obtained from an adult with an advanced solid tumor such as melanoma, head and neck, liver or kidney cancer. The DNA of the CDR3 is TGCGCCAGCAGTGAGTTTGGGAATCAGCCCCAGCATTTT. Its protein is CASSEFGNQPQHF.